This is a list of T cell receptor beta chains from one sample in a study of T cell clusters in autoimmune cytopenias. TCRdb reprocessed the multiplex PCR reads; each CDR3 protein has one entry and no DNA is given. Recorded for this sample: some 2,000 distinct CDR3 sequences. These data were also filed under a second study, of T cell repertoires in aging, cancer and after chemotherapy.

The source material was peripheral blood. The receptor set was obtained from a human donor with an autoimmune cytopenia or autoimmune hepatitis (not recorded which). CDR3s include the opening cysteine and the closing phenylalanine or tryptophan. Clone size appears in some rows only: once, few, many, or a class for an expanded clone.

TRBJ1-1 - TRBV9 CASSVGPGGTEAFF
TRBJ2-5 - TRBV12-3/TRBV12-4 CASSFMVWKGTQYF
TRBJ2-1 - TRBV12-3/TRBV12-4 CASSPGDRGLAHEQFF
TRBJ2-5 - TRBV5-4 CASSLGGGQGAGETQYF
TRBJ1-2 medium-sized TRBV6-5 CASSPTGPNYGYTF
TRBJ2-7 medium-sized TRBV6-1 CASSEFGGYYEQYF
TRBJ2-3 large TRBV11-3 CASSGLASDTQYF
TRBJ2-2 medium-sized TRBV10-3 CAISESTGDLDGELFF
TRBJ2-1 medium-sized TRBV5-4 CASSLGGGGSYNEQFF
TRBJ2-7 medium-sized TRBV19 CASSPRDITYEQYF
TRBJ1-1 - TRBV6-4 CASSERDNTEAFF
TRBJ1-5 - TRBV5-6 CASSNGGSNQPQHF
TRBJ1-6 large TRBV11-1 CASSLVVSNSPLHF
TRBJ2-1 medium-sized TRBV5-6 CASSLRGLALREQFF
TRBJ2-1 medium-sized TRBV5-4 CASSLDTSSYNEQFF
TRBJ2-7 medium-sized TRBV6-6 CASRAGVSSYEQYF
TRBJ2-1 - TRBV12-3/TRBV12-4 CASSLGLGSAYNEQFF
TRBJ2-5 - TRBV12-3/TRBV12-4 CASSTGGQETQYF
TRBJ2-1 medium-sized TRBV27 CASSLGGRRTYNEQFF
TRBJ2-1 - TRBV5-4 CASSLGGGLSYNEQFF
TRBJ2-7 - TRBV5-6 CASSHQGEAYEQYF
TRBJ2-7 - TRBV7-6 CASSTRQGVHYEQYF
TRBJ1-2 - TRBV5-4 CASSLGGAGYTF
TRBJ1-2 medium-sized TRBV6-1 CASHRGLGYGYTF
TRBJ2-5 medium-sized TRBV19 CASSEDESPSETQYF
TRBJ2-1 - TRBV6-5 CASREIAEGSYNEQFF
TRBJ2-7 - TRBV20-1 CSARPPGTGGFYEQYF
TRBJ1-5 - TRBV12-3/TRBV12-4 CASSSARQGSSQPQHF
TRBJ2-7 medium-sized TRBV19 CASSLRVGSGEQYF
TRBJ1-1 - TRBV6-5 CASSQTGNDLATEAFF
TRBJ2-1 medium-sized TRBV27 CASSSGGGPSSYNEQFF
TRBJ2-3 - TRBV7-6 CASSFTGTGAPDTQYF
TRBJ2-1 - TRBV5-1 CASSLPGGYEQFF
TRBJ1-2 - TRBV27 CASSLRTGALFYGYTF
TRBJ2-7 medium-sized TRBV30 CAWSSRREQYF
TRBJ1-6 medium-sized TRBV6-5 CASSYGNRGNSPLHF
TRBJ1-6 - TRBV12-3/TRBV12-4 CASRKPALTNSPLHF
TRBJ1-5 - TRBV6-5 CASTSGGGQPQHF
TRBJ2-1 - TRBV6-2/TRBV6-3 CASSLAGVSYNEQFF
TRBJ2-6 - TRBV24-1 CATSAGTIGANVLTF
TRBJ2-3 medium-sized TRBV27 CASSPGTGGSFADTQYF
TRBJ2-3 - TRBV19 CASAGTGYLDTQYF
TRBJ1-1 medium-sized TRBV19 CASSRREGVNTEAFF
TRBJ1-1 large TRBV11-3 CASSLGNQGGAEAFF
TRBJ2-1 medium-sized TRBV5-4 CASSLSLREAYNEQFF
TRBJ2-1 - TRBV12-3/TRBV12-4 CASRGTRDSSYNEQFF
TRBJ1-1 - TRBV6-1 CASSATSAVGQNTEAFF
TRBJ2-7 medium-sized TRBV11-3 CASSGRAFREQYF
TRBJ2-2 - TRBV10-3 CAISEPFNRGPGTGELFF
TRBJ1-2 - TRBV19 CASSKGQFYGYTF
TRBJ2-4 - TRBV6-1 CASSEAGGALAKNIQYF
TRBJ2-7 medium-sized TRBV19 CASAGTADYEQYF
TRBJ2-2 - TRBV11-2 CASSPLGTSGFTGELFF
TRBJ2-1 - TRBV4-1 CASSATSGTDNEQFF
TRBJ2-5 - TRBV12-3/TRBV12-4 CASSPQRGKETQYF
TRBJ2-1 medium-sized TRBV27 CASSLSPSSYNEQFF
TRBJ1-1 - TRBV13 CASSFRQALNTEAFF
TRBJ2-4 medium-sized TRBV19 CASSHDLAKNIQYF
TRBJ2-7 medium-sized TRBV11-3 CASSSPGLSTVPYEQYF
TRBJ2-5 medium-sized TRBV19 CASSIEVQETQYF